Reported below is one T cell receptor (beta chain). Per the study methods: Scientists estimated how many nucleated cells there were by amplifying reference gene primers. Data came from immunoSEQ multiplex PCR; TCRdb stores just in-frame clones and leaves some out. V and J calls and clone size are copied from that table; D and trimming were computed from the DNA. The table has 91,000 or so clones, about 86% seen once. The source of the sample is a study of blood T cell repertoires in COVID-19. Whole-study context: PBMCs, B-cell-depleted T cells, or T cells were the source of the cDNA or gDNA that made up the material.

The CDR3 has 16 residues. Germline values: CDR1 SGHNT, CDR2 YYREEE (reference sequence). Between the trimmed V and J ends, which lost 3 bases and 4 bases, there was a span of 19 bases. The clonotype originates from a human donor in a cohort sampled during active COVID-19. The chain carries TRBV5-4 and TRBJ1-2, with D possibly matching TRBD1 (6 bases). The sample was peripheral blood. The CDR3 sequence: CASSSGSRGRGYGYTF. DNA for the CDR3: TGTGCCAGCAGCTCCGGATCCAGGGGTAGAGGCTATGGCTACACCTTC. Full variable domain (outside the CDR3, taken from reference TRBV5-4 and TRBJ1-2): ETGVTQSPTHLIKTRGQQVTLRCSSQSGHNTVSWYQQALGQGPQFIFQYYREEENGRGNFPPRFSGLQFPNYSSELNVNALELDDSALYLCASSSGSRGRGYGYTFGSGTRLTVV.